This T cell receptor beta chain was documented in a study of response to subunit inactivated influenza vaccine. Each CDR3 protein is one row after TCRdb ran MiXCR on the RT-PCR reads. The data hold hundreds of thousands of distinct CDR3 sequences, with 15% to 19% observed a single time. This clonotype was seen a handful of times. The length of the CDR3 is 16 residues. The germline gives CDR1 MDHEN, CDR2 SYDVKM. The V gene end was trimmed by 1 base and the J gene end by 1 base; junction bases not matched to a gene: 1. The rearrangement links TRBV28 to TRBJ2-3, with 11 bases fitting TRBD2. The sequencing used PBMCs from blood, collected approximately 12 days after vaccination. This receptor was obtained from a man in his fifties or sixties who received an inactivated influenza vaccine. This CDR3 is CASSLLTSGGTDTQYF. The CDR3 DNA sequence: TGTGCCAGCAGTTTATTGACTAGCGGGGGCACAGATACGCAGTATTTT.